The 23 T cell receptor beta chains presented below share a single source sample, sequenced in a study of blood T cell repertoires in COVID-19. Only in-frame clones appear in the TCRdb table, and some are missing; sequencing was by immunoSEQ multiplex PCR. The top ten hold roughly 1.9% of the sample, which has 400,000 to 550,000 clones, about 90% seen once. The specimen sequenced was PBMCs or T cells enriched from blood (not recorded which). These receptors came from a woman under 30 with acute COVID-19.

The rearrangement joins TRBV4-2 to TRBJ2-7, with 13 positions matching TRBD2. Per germline, CDR1 LGHNA and CDR2 YNFKEQ. The CDR3 extends over 19 amino acids. V gave up 0 bases and J gave up 0 bases; unmatched junction bases: 8. The CDR3 reads CASSQETSGGPPSSYEQYF. CDR3 nucleotide sequence: TGTGCCAGCAGCCAAGAGACTAGCGGGGGGCCCCCGAGCTCCTACGAGCAGTACTTC.

This chain joins TRBV19 and TRBJ2-7; tentative D call: TRBD1 (5 bases). CDR1 LNHDA and CDR2 SQIVND come from the germline V gene (reference sequence). V dropped 4 bases and J dropped 1 base, with 11 bases sitting between them. CDR3 length equals 14 residues. The CDR3 DNA follows: TGTGCCAGTAGTAAATTTGACAGATCCTACGAGCAGTACTTC. Protein: CASSKFDRSYEQYF.

The V and J genes are TRBV7-6 and TRBJ2-6; TRBD1 might be the D (5 bases). The length of the CDR3 is 16 residues. Germline assignment: CDR1 SGHVS and CDR2 FNYEAQ. V lost 1 base, J lost 2 bases, and 9 bases lay in between. CDR3 sequence: CASSLDTGAGANVLTF. CDR3 bases: TGTGCCAGCAGCTTAGATACAGGAGCTGGGGCCAACGTCCTGACTTTC.

The chain links TRBV10-3 to TRBJ2-3, with D perhaps TRBD2 (5 bases). CDR3 size: 14 residues. With 3 bases removed from V and 1 base from J, the gap between germline ends came to 8 bases. Germline V gene sequence: CDR1 ENHRY, CDR2 SYGVKD. CDR3 sequence reads: CAISDGEGTDTQYF. The CDR3, as DNA: TGTGCCATCAGTGACGGGGAAGGCACAGATACGCAGTATTTT.

This chain's CDR3 is CASSVAGVGSPLHF. Here the CDR3 DNA reads TGTGCCAGCAGTGTTGCCGGGGTGGGTTCACCCCTCCACTTT. The chain joins TRBV25-1 to TRBJ1-6; D is ambiguous. Trimming removed 4 bases from V and 9 bases from J, with 13 bases in between. The germline V gene encodes CDR1 MGHDK and CDR2 SYGVNS. The CDR3 runs 14 residues.

This chain uses TRBV5-1 with TRBJ1-4, with no clear D. This CDR3 is built from 14 residues. V was clipped by 0 bases and J by 0 bases, with 3 bases between them. Germline CDR1 SGHRS, CDR2 YFSETQ. In nucleotides, the CDR3 is TGCGCCAGCAGCTTGGCTGCAACTAATGAAAAACTGTTTTTT. This sequence encodes CASSLAATNEKLFF.

The chain combines TRBV30 with TRBJ1-1; tentatively, D is TRBD1 (5 bases). Germline assignment: CDR1 GTSNPN and CDR2 SVGIG (reference sequence). The CDR3 contains 13 residues. With 1 base removed from V and 7 bases from J, the gap between germline ends came to 13 bases. CDR3 DNA: TGTGCCTGGAGTGGGGAGGGGTGGTATGAAGCTTTCTTT. This codes for CAWSGEGWYEAFF. Full variable domain (outside the CDR3, taken from reference TRBV30 and TRBJ1-1): SQTIHQWPATLVQPVGSPLSLECTVEGTSNPNLYWYRQAAGRGLQLLFYSVGIGQISSEVPQNLSASRPQDRQFILSSKKLLLSDSGFYLCAWSGEGWYEAFFGQGTRLTVV.

This clone came up a few times. V usage is TRBV19 and J usage is TRBJ1-1, with 9 bases lining up with TRBD1. Germline CDR1 and CDR2: LNHDA and SQIVND (reference sequence). The CDR3 length is 12 residues. Trimming at V came to 7 bases and at J to 5 bases, leaving 2 bases not matched to a gene. DNA of the CDR3: TGTGCCAGTAAGGGACAGGGAACTGAAGCTTTCTTT. Translated: CASKGQGTEAFF.

The chain combines TRBV6-5 with TRBJ1-6; 7 bases fit TRBD1. The V gene's germline CDR1 is MNHEY and CDR2 SVGAGI. The junction had 7 bases not matched to a gene; V was cut back by 1 base and J by 7 bases. The CDR3 contains 16 residues. The CDR3 sequence: CASSYFSQGENSPLHF. In DNA, the CDR3 is TGTGCCAGCAGTTACTTTAGTCAGGGGGAGAATTCACCCCTCCACTTT.

The rearrangement joins TRBV19 to TRBJ1-1; the match to TRBD1 covers 9 bases. With V trimmed by 0 bases and J by 1 base, 3 bases remained unmatched. The CDR3 totals 16 residues. CDR1 is LNHDA, CDR2 SQIVND, per germline (reference sequence). The CDR3 reads CASSIDPTGGNTEAFF. As DNA, the CDR3 is TGTGCCAGTAGTATAGATCCGACAGGGGGGAACACTGAAGCTTTCTTT.

The chain is built from TRBV5-4 and TRBJ1-2; no firm D call. The V and J ends lost 5 bases and 5 bases respectively, with 7 bases between them. From germline, CDR1 is SGHNT and CDR2 YYREEE (reference sequence). This CDR3 is built from 11 residues. This CDR3 reads CASSAEYGYTF. The CDR3 region has the DNA TGTGCCAGCAGTGCGGAGTATGGCTACACCTTC. Complete variable domain (other parts from reference TRBV5-4 and TRBJ1-2): ETGVTQSPTHLIKTRGQQVTLRCSSQSGHNTVSWYQQALGQGPQFIFQYYREEENGRGNFPPRFSGLQFPNYSSELNVNALELDDSALYLCASSAEYGYTFGSGTRLTVV.

The chain links TRBV27 to TRBJ2-7; 7 bases line up with TRBD1. The CDR3 is 13 amino acids. CDR1 and CDR2 (germline): MNHEY, SMNVEV (reference sequence). The junction had 5 bases not matched to a gene; V was cut back by 4 bases and J by 5 bases. The CDR3 nucleotides read TGTGCCAGCAGTTCCTACAGGGGAAACGAGCAGTACTTC. Amino acids: CASSSYRGNEQYF.

The chain uses TRBV18 and TRBJ2-7, with 8 positions matching TRBD2. With 2 bases clipped from V and 7 bases from J, the junction kept 10 bases outside the gene matches. The CDR3 is 15 residues long. The germline gives CDR1 KGHSH, CDR2 LQKENI. The CDR3 bases are TGTGCCAGCTCACCAGGAATAGCGGGAAACCGGGAGCAGTACTTC. Translated: CASSPGIAGNREQYF.

A word on this clone: The sample holds other DNA sequences that translate to the same CDR3. This rearrangement joins TRBV12-3 or TRBV12-4 to TRBJ2-7, with 8 bases identical to TRBD1. The V gene end was trimmed by 3 bases and the J gene end by 5 bases; junction bases not matched to a gene: 3. This CDR3 region has 13 residues. The CDR3 loop is CASSLSGGDEQYF. Here the CDR3 DNA reads TGTGCCAGCAGTTTGTCAGGGGGCGACGAGCAGTACTTC.

CDR3 coding DNA: TGTGCCAGCAGCCCCCGGGACAGGGGATCCAATGAGCAGTTCTTC. This translates into CASSPRDRGSNEQFF. The chain couples TRBV7-8 to TRBJ2-1; TRBD1 matches at 10 bases. This CDR3 comprises 15 residues. Germline V gene lookup returns CDR1 SGHVS and CDR2 FQNEAQ. V lost 5 bases, J lost 6 bases, and 7 bases stayed unmatched.

The rearrangement joins TRBV7-3 to TRBJ1-2; D may be TRBD1 (6 bases). CDR3 size: 16 residues. V dropped 4 bases and J dropped 3 bases, with 18 bases sitting between them. Looked up from germline, CDR1 is SGHTA and CDR2 is FQGTGA. CDR3 DNA: TGTGCCAGCAGCTCCCAGGACAGAAACAGTGACTATGGCTACACCTTC. It encodes CASSSQDRNSDYGYTF.

The chain is built from TRBV5-1 and TRBJ1-4; the D gene is possibly TRBD1 (5 bases). Germline-derived CDR1 and CDR2 are SGHRS and YFSETQ. Between the trimmed V and J ends, which lost 4 bases and 0 bases, there was a span of 16 bases. This CDR3 spans 17 amino acids. The CDR3 DNA reads as TGCGCCAGCAGCCTTAGGTGGGGCGACGCAACTAATGAAAAACTGTTTTTT. It yields the protein CASSLRWGDATNEKLFF.

V is TRBV7-2 and J is TRBJ2-3; tentatively, D is TRBD2 (5 bases). V was trimmed by 5 bases and J by 0 bases, leaving 12 bases between them. Per the germline V gene, CDR1 is SGHTA and CDR2 is FQGNSA. CDR3 length: 15 amino acids. The CDR3 DNA reads TGTGCCAGCAGCCCCCGGGATCCGAGCACAGATACGCAGTATTTT. This sequence encodes CASSPRDPSTDTQYF.

The rearrangement uses TRBV28 and TRBJ2-5; no firm D call. The CDR3 is 13 amino acids. The V and J ends lost 7 bases and 1 base respectively, with 10 bases between them. Germline V gives CDR1 MDHEN, CDR2 SYDVKM. The CDR3 reads CASTPDVQETQYF. The CDR3 DNA reads as TGTGCCAGCACCCCAGATGTCCAAGAGACCCAGTACTTC.

The chain is built from TRBV11-2 and TRBJ2-5, with TRBD1 matching 7 bases. Germline-derived CDR1 and CDR2 are SGHAT and FQNNGV. The V gene end was trimmed by 4 bases and the J gene end by 5 bases; junction bases not matched to a gene: 10. The CDR3 extends over 15 amino acids. CDR3 sequence reads: CASSSWGQNQETQYF. The CDR3 DNA is TGTGCCAGCAGCTCATGGGGACAGAATCAGGAGACCCAGTACTTC.

The chain recombines TRBV7-9 with TRBJ2-5; perhaps TRBD2 as D (6 bases). This CDR3 has 14 residues. CDR1 and CDR2 (germline): SEHNR, FQNEAQ (reference sequence). V lost 6 bases to trimming and J lost 5 bases, with 16 bases between them. CDR3 amino acids: CASSSDGGIETQYF. In nucleotides, the CDR3 is TGTGCCAGCAGTTCCGACGGAGGGATTGAGACCCAGTACTTC.

The V gene is TRBV11-2, the J gene TRBJ2-7; D possibly corresponds to TRBD1 (5 bases). The V gene's germline CDR1 is SGHAT and CDR2 FQNNGV. This CDR3 is 14 amino acids long. V gave up 5 bases and J gave up 1 base, with 12 bases separating them. Here the CDR3 reads CASSQDTRSYEQYF. The CDR3 bases are TGTGCCAGCAGCCAGGACACTCGTTCCTACGAGCAGTACTTC.

This clone came up once. This rearrangement joins TRBV2 to TRBJ1-5; TRBD1 aligns across 7 bases. This CDR3 spans 16 amino acids. Germline assignment: CDR1 SNHLY and CDR2 FYNNEI. The ends lost 3 bases at V and 0 bases at J; junction bases unmatched: 5. The CDR3 loop reads CASSEETGYSNQPQHF. The CDR3 nucleotides are TGTGCCAGCAGTGAGGAGACAGGGTATAGCAATCAGCCCCAGCATTTT.